The clone carrying this T cell receptor beta chain was observed at least ten times. Samples came from axillary lymph nodes draining the breast cancer. V lost 7 bases to trimming and J lost 2 bases; unmatched junction nucleotides: 6. CDR1 is SGHAT and CDR2 is FQNNGV in the germline V gene. This CDR3 contains 15 residues. These data belong to a study of breast tumors, draining lymph nodes, adjacent tissues. TCRdb ran MiXCR on the multiplex PCR reads and lists one entry per CDR3 protein. The data contain some 120,000 distinct CDR3 sequences, around 20% of them singletons. The rearrangement joins TRBV11-2 to TRBJ2-5, with 11 positions matching TRBD2. The clonotype comes from a female donor with breast cancer. Some clones in this sample may be carry-over from other donors' samples. What was sequenced was axillary lymph node tissue. In nucleotides, the CDR3 is TGTGCCAGCATTTACGGGACTAGCGGACAAGAGACCCAGTACTTC. As protein: CASIYGTSGQETQYF.